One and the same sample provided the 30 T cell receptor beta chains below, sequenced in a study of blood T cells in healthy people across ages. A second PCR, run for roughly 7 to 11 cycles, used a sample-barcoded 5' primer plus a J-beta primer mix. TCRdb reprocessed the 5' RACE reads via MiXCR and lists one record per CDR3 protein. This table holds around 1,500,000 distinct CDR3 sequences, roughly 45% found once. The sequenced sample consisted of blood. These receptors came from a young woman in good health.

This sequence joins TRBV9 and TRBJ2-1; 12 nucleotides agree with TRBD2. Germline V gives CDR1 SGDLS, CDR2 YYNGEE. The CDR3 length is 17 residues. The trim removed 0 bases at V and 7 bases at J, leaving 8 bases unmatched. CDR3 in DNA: TGTGCCAGCAGCGTAGGGCTAGCGGGGGGGTTTTCGAATGAGCAGTTCTTC. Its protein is CASSVGLAGGFSNEQFF.

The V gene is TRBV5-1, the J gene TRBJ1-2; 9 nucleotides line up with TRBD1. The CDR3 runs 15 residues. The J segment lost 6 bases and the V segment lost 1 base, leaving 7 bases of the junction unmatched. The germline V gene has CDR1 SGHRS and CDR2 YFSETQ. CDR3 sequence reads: CASSLTGGVSDGYTF. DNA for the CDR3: TGCGCCAGCAGCTTGACAGGGGGCGTGTCTGATGGCTACACCTTC. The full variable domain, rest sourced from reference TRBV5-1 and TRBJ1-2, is KAGVTQTPRYLIKTRGQQVTLSCSPISGHRSVSWYQQTPGQGLQFLFEYFSETQRNKGNFPGRFSGRQFSNSRSEMNVSTLELGDSALYLCASSLTGGVSDGYTFGSGTRLTVV.

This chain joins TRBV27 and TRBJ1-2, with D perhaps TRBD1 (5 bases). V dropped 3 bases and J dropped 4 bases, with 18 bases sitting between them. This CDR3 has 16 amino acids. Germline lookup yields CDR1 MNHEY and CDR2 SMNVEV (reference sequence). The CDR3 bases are TGTGCCAGCAGTTTTAGCCGGGCGGGGGTGCCCTATGGCTACACCTTC. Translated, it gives CASSFSRAGVPYGYTF.

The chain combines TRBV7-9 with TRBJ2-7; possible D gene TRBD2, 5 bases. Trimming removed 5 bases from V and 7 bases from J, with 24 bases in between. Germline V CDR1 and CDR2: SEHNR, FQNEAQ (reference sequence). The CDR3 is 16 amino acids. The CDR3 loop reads CASSPRGTAAGYEQYF. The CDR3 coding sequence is TGTGCCAGCAGCCCCCGGGGTACAGCGGCGGGCTATGAGCAGTACTTC.

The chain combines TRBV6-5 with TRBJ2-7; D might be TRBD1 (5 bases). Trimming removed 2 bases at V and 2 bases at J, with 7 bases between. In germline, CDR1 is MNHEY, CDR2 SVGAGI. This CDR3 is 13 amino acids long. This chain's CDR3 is CASSYGATYEQYF. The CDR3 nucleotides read TGTGCCAGCAGTTACGGGGCTACCTACGAGCAGTACTTC.

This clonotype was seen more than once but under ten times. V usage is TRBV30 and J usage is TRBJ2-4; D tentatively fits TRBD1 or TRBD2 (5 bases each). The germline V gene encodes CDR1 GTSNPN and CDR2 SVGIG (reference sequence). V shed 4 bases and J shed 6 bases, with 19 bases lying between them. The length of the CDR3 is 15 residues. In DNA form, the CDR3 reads TGTGCCTGGACAGAACGAGGGGAAGGGCGAAACATTCAGTACTTC. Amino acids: CAWTERGEGRNIQYF. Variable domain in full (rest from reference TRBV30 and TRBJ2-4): SQTIHQWPATLVQPVGSPLSLECTVEGTSNPNLYWYRQAAGRGLQLLFYSVGIGQISSEVPQNLSASRPQDRQFILSSKKLLLSDSGFYLCAWTERGEGRNIQYFGAGTRLSVL.

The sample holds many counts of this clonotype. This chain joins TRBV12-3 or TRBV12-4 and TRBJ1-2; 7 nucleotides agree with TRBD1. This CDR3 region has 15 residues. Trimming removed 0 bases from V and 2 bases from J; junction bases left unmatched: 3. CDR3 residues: CASSLATGANYGYTF. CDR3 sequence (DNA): TGTGCCAGCAGTTTAGCTACAGGGGCCAACTATGGCTACACCTTC.

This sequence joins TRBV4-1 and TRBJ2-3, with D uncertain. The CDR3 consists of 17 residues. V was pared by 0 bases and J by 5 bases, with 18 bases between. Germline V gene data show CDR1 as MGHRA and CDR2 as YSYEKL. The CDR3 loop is CASSQDTATIWGDTQYF. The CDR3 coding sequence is TGCGCCAGCAGCCAAGATACGGCTACTATATGGGGAGATACGCAGTATTTT.

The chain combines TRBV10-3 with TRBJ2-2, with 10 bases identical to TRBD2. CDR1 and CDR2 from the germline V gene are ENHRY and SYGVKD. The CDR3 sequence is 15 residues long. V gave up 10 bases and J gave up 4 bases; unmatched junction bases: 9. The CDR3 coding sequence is TGTGCCACCTTGGGGCTAGCGGGAGTCACCGGGGAGCTGTTTTTT. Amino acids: CATLGLAGVTGELFF.

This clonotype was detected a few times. CDR3 amino acids: CASILEKNIQYF. For the CDR3, the DNA is TGTGCCAGCATCCTGGAAAAAAACATTCAGTACTTC. The chain is built from TRBV2 and TRBJ2-4; D unresolved. Germline-derived CDR1 and CDR2 are SNHLY and FYNNEI. Trimming stripped 7 bases from V and 4 bases from J, with 8 bases between. CDR3 length: 12 amino acids.

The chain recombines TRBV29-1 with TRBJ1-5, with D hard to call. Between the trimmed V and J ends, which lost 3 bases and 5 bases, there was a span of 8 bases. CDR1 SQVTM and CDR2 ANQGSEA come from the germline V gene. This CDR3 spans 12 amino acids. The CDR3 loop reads CSVDKADQPQHF. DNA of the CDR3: TGCAGCGTTGATAAGGCGGATCAGCCCCAGCATTTT.

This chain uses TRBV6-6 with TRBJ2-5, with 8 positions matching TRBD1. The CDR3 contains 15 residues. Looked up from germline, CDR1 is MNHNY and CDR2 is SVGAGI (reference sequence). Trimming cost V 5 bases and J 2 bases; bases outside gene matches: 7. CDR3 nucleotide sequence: TGTGCCAGCAGTACTCCGGACAGGGCTCAAGAGACCCAGTACTTC. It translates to CASSTPDRAQETQYF.

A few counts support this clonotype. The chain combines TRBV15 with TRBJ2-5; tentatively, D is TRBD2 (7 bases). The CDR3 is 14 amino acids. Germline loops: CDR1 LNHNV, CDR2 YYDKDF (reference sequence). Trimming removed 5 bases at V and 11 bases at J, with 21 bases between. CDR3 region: CATSAYAGDNEQYF. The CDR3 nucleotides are TGTGCCACCAGCGCGTATGCGGGGGACAATGAGCAGTACTTC.

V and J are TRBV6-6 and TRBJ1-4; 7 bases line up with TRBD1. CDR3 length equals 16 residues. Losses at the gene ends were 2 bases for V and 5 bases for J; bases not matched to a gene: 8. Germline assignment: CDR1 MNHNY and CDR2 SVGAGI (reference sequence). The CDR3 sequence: CASSYGWDRRNEKLFF. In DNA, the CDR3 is TGTGCCAGCAGTTACGGGTGGGACAGACGAAATGAAAAACTGTTTTTT.

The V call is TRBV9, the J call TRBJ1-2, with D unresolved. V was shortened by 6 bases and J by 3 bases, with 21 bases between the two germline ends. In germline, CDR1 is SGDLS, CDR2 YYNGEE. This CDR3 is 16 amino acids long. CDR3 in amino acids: CASTLEEGSVDYGYTF. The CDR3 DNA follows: TGTGCCAGCACCTTAGAGGAGGGCTCGGTCGACTATGGCTACACCTTC.

The CDR3 protein is CASSPRGPSGGRSSYNEQYF. DNA of the CDR3: TGCGCCAGCAGCCCTAGAGGCCCTAGCGGGGGACGGAGCTCCTACAATGAGCAGTACTTC. V and J are TRBV5-1 and TRBJ2-1; 10 bases are a match to TRBD2. The J call is doubtful: the DNA matches TRBJ2-7 better. The CDR3 runs to 20 residues. The germline V gene encodes CDR1 SGHRS and CDR2 YFSETQ.

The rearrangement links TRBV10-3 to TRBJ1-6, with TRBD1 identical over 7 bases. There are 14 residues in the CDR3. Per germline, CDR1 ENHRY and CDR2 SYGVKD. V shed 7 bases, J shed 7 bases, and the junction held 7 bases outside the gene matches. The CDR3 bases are TGTGCCATCAACACGGGACAGCTAAATTCACCCCTCCACTTT. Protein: CAINTGQLNSPLHF.

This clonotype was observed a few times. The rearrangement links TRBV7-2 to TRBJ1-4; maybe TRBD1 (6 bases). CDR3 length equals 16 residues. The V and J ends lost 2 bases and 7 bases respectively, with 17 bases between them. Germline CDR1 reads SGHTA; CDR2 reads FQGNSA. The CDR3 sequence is CASSLQPQGGGEKLFF. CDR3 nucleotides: TGTGCCAGCAGCTTACAACCACAGGGCGGGGGTGAAAAACTGTTTTTT.

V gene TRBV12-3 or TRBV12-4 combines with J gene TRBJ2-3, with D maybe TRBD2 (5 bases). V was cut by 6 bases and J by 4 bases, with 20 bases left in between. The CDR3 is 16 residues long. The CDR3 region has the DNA TGTGCCAGCAGGCCCCGGGGAGCGGAGTTATCAGATACGCAGTATTTT. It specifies CASRPRGAELSDTQYF.

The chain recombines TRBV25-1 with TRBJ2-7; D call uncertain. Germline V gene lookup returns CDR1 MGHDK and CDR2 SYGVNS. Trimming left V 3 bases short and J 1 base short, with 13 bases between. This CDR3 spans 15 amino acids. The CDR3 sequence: CASSDLASYSYEQYF. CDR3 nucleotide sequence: TGTGCCAGCAGTGATCTTGCTAGTTATTCCTACGAGCAGTACTTC.

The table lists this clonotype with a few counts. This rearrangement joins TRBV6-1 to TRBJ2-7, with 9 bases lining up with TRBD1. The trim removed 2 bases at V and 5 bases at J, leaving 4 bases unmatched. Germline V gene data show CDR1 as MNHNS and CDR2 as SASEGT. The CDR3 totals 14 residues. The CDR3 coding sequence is TGTGCCAGCAGTGAAACAGGGGGCCCCAACGAGCAGTACTTC. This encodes CASSETGGPNEQYF.

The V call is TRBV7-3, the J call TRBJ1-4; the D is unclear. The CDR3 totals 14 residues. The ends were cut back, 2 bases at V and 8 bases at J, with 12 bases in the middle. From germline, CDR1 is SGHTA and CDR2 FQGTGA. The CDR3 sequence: CASSLVGVGEKLFF. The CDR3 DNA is TGTGCCAGCAGCTTAGTAGGCGTGGGGGAAAAACTGTTTTTT.

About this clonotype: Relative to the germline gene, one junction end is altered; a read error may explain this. The CDR3, as DNA: TGTGCCAGCAGCCAAGGCGGTGGGCGGGCGACCTACGGGCAGTACTTC. Its translation is CASSQGGGRATYGQYF. The V call is TRBV6-5, the J call TRBJ2-7; D is possibly TRBD2 (5 bases). Per the germline V gene, CDR1 is MNHEY and CDR2 is SVGAGI. The CDR3 runs to 16 residues.

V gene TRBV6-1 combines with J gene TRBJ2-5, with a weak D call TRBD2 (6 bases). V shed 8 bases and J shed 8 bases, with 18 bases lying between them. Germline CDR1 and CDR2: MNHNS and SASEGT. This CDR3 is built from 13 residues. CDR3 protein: CASVGGAQGTQYF. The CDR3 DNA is TGTGCCAGCGTCGGCGGGGCGCAGGGTACCCAGTACTTC.

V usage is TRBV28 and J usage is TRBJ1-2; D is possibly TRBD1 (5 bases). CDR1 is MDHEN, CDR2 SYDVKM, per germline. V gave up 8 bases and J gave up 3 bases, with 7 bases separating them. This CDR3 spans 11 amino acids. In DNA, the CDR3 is TGTGCCAGCGACAGCGACTATGGCTACACCTTC. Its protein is CASDSDYGYTF.

This chain's CDR3 is CASSDSGAAFF. In DNA form, the CDR3 reads TGCGCCAGCAGTGACTCAGGGGCGGCTTTCTTT. The rearrangement links TRBV10-2 to TRBJ1-1, with D perhaps TRBD1 (6 bases). The CDR3 loop spans 11 amino acids. The germline V gene encodes CDR1 WSHSY and CDR2 SAAADI. Trimming shortened V by 3 bases and J by 11 bases, and 10 bases separated the two germline ends.

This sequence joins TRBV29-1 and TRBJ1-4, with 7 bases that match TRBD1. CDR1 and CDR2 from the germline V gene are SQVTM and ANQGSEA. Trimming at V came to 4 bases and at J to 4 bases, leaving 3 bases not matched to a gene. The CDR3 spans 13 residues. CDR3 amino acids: CSVGQGLNEKLFF. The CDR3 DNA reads TGCAGCGTTGGACAGGGACTTAATGAAAAACTGTTTTTT.

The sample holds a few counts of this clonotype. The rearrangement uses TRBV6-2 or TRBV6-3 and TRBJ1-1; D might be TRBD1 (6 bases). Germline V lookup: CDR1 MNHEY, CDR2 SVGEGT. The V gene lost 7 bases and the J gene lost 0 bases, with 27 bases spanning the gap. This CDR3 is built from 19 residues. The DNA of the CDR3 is TGTGCCAGCAAACAATTTGGGGGCCCTAAAACCTTGATGAACACTGAAGCTTTCTTT. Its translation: CASKQFGGPKTLMNTEAFF.

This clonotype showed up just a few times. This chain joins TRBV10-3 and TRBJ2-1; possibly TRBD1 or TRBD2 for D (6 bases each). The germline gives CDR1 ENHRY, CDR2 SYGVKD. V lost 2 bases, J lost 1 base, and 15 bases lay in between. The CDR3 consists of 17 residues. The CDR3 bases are TGTGCCATCAGTGAGAAAAGGGGGGCGAGGTCCTACAATGAGCAGTTCTTC. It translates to CAISEKRGARSYNEQFF.

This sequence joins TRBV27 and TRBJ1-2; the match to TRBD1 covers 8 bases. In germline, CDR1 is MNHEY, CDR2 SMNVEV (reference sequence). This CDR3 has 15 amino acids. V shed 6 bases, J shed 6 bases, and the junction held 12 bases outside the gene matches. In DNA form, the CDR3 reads TGTGCCAGCAGCAGACAGGGGAGGGAAGCAAATGGCTACACCTTC. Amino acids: CASSRQGREANGYTF.